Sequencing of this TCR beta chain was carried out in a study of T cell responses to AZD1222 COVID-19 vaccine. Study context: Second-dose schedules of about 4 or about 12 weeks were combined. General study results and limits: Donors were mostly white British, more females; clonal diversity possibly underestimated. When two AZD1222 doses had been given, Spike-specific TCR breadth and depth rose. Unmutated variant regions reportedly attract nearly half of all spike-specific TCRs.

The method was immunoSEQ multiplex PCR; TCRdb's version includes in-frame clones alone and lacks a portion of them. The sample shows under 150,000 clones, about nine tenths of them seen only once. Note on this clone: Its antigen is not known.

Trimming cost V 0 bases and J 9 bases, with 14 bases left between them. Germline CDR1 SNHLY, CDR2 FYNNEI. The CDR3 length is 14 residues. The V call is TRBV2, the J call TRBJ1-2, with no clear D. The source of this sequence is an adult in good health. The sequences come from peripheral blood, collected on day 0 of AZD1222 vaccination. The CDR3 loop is CASSEALGGLSYTF. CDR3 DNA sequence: TGTGCCAGCAGTGAAGCGCTTGGAGGGTTGAGCTACACCTTC.